A selection of T cell receptor beta chains follows, all from one sample in a study of CD8+ T cells in alopecia areata. Some clones are missing from TCRdb's copy, which holds only in-frame ones; the method was immunoSEQ multiplex PCR. The sample yields approximately 40,000 clones, nearly 55% seen once. Material for sequencing was CD4+ Tregs sorted from blood. The source of these receptors is a human donor with alopecia areata. CDR3s include the opening cysteine and the closing phenylalanine or tryptophan. D genes are given only for firm matches. Rows give clone size only sometimes, using once, few, many, or a class for an expanded clone.

J gene | V gene | clone size | D gene | CDR3 DNA | CDR3 protein
TRBJ2-3 | TRBV7-9 | - | - | TGTGCCAGCAGCTTAAATCCGGGAATGGGCACAGATACGCAGTATTTT | CASSLNPGMGTDTQYF
TRBJ2-5 | TRBV5-1 | - | TRBD1 | TGCGCCAGCAGCCGAAGGGGACAGAGGGAGACCCAGTACTTC | CASSRRGQRETQYF
TRBJ2-3 | TRBV6-1 | - | - | TGTGCCACTACCCTAGCCAACCTTCTCACAGATACGCAGTATTTT | CATTLANLLTDTQYF
TRBJ2-7 | TRBV18 | - | TRBD2 | TGTGCCAGCTCCCGGACCTCCGGGACTAGCGGGCGCGAGCAGTACTTC | CASSRTSGTSGREQYF
TRBJ2-6 | TRBV5-6 | - | - | TGTGCCAGCAGCTTGGGGACAGCCCCCTCTGGGGCCAACGTCCTGACTTTC | CASSLGTAPSGANVLTF
TRBJ1-5 | TRBV7-3 | - | - | TGTGCCAGCAGCTTTAGTTTAGGTAGCAATCAGCCCCAGCATTTT | CASSFSLGSNQPQHF
TRBJ1-2 | TRBV29-1 | once | TRBD1 | TGCAGCGTGAGCAGGGGGACACATGGCTACACCTTC | CSVSRGTHGYTF
TRBJ2-3 | TRBV5-1 | few | - | TGCGCCAGCAGCTTAGTCCCCCAGGGTTCAGATACGCAGTATTTT | CASSLVPQGSDTQYF
TRBJ1-5 | TRBV30 | few | - | TGTGCCTGGAGTGTGGCAGGGGTTTTTCAGCCCCAGCATTTT | CAWSVAGVFQPQHF
TRBJ1-2 | TRBV4-2 | once | - | TGTGCCAGCAGCCAAGATTTCGGCCTTTTTTCTAACTATGGCTACACCTTC | CASSQDFGLFSNYGYTF
TRBJ2-3 | TRBV7-9 | - | - | TGTGCCAGCAGCTACGGTCGGGGCCTTTGGGGTACGCAGTATTTT | CASSYGRGLWGTQYF
TRBJ2-2 | TRBV18 | - | - | TGTGCCAGCTCACCAAACCACCCGAACGGGGAGCTGTTTTTT | CASSPNHPNGELFF
TRBJ2-7 | TRBV6-6 | - | - | TGTGCCAGCAGTTACTCGATCCGAATATCGGACGAGCAGTACTTC | CASSYSIRISDEQYF
TRBJ1-2 | TRBV6-1 | - | - | TGTGCCAGCAGTGAAGATCTCCGGCCTAACCTTCTGGGCTACACCTTC | CASSEDLRPNLLGYTF
TRBJ2-5 | TRBV7-2 | few | TRBD1 | TGTGCCAGCAGCTTAACAGGGGGCGGGGAGACCCAGTACTTC | CASSLTGGGETQYF
TRBJ2-3 | TRBV7-9 | - | TRBD1 | TGTGCCAGCATCAGTCCGGGACAGGGGATCACAGATACGCAGTATTTT | CASISPGQGITDTQYF
TRBJ2-2 | TRBV7-9 | - | - | TGTGCCAGCAGCTTAGGAGCAGCGACCGGGGAGCTGTTTTTT | CASSLGAATGELFF
TRBJ1-1 | TRBV25-1 | - | TRBD1 | TGTGCCAGCAGTGAGGTCGGGACAGGGGGCACTGAAGCTTTCTTT | CASSEVGTGGTEAFF
TRBJ1-1 | TRBV29-1 | - | - | TGCAGCGGGGTAAACCAGGAGAACACTGAAGCTTTCTTT | CSGVNQENTEAFF
TRBJ2-5 | TRBV14 | once | - | TGTGCCAGCAGCGTCGTGGGGCGGGAGACCCAGTACTTC | CASSVVGRETQYF
TRBJ1-1 | TRBV18 | - | - | TGTGCCAGCTCTGCCGCGGTCTTCAAGCTCACTGAAGCTTTCTTT | CASSAAVFKLTEAFF
TRBJ1-2 | TRBV29-1 | - | - | TGCAGCGCCGCCCGGATAGCTAACTATGGCTACACCTTC | CSAARIANYGYTF
TRBJ1-1 | TRBV7-2 | medium-sized | - | TGTGCCAGCAGCTTATTGGGAATCGAAGCTTTCTTT | CASSLLGIEAFF
TRBJ2-7 | TRBV5-1 | once | TRBD2 | TGCGCCAGCAGCGCGGGACTATCTTGGGAGCAGTACTTC | CASSAGLSWEQYF
TRBJ2-7 | TRBV29-1 | - | - | TGCAGCGTTGAAGGGGGGCAGGGGTGGGCCTACGAGCAGTACTTC | CSVEGGQGWAYEQYF
TRBJ2-1 | TRBV5-1 | few | TRBD1 | TGCGCCAGCAGCTTGCAGGGGGAAGGGATCAATGAGCAGTTCTTC | CASSLQGEGINEQFF
TRBJ2-3 | TRBV4-3 | few | - | TGCGCCAGCAGCCAAGATCGTTTCGGACGGCGAAAGACAGATACGCAGTATTTT | CASSQDRFGRRKTDTQYF
TRBJ2-3 | TRBV7-9 | - | TRBD2 | TGTGCCAGCAGCTCCCCGGGAGGCCTTACGCAGTATTTT | CASSSPGGLTQYF
TRBJ2-7 | TRBV7-2 | - | - | TGTGCCAGCAGCCTACTAGTTACCCACGAGCAGTACTTC | CASSLLVTHEQYF
TRBJ1-5 | TRBV7-8 | - | - | TGTGCCAGCAGCCGCCACAGGGATCAGCCCCAGCATTTT | CASSRHRDQPQHF
TRBJ2-2 | TRBV30 | - | - | TGTGCCTGGAGGAACACCGGGGAGCTGTTTTTT | CAWRNTGELFF
TRBJ2-7 | TRBV5-1 | - | TRBD2 | TGCGCCAGCAGCTTGGTGATGGGAGGGTACGAGCAGTACTTC | CASSLVMGGYEQYF
TRBJ1-2 | TRBV2 | - | - | TGTGCCAGCAGTCGAAATACAGGGTACGGCTACACCTTC | CASSRNTGYGYTF
TRBJ1-1 | TRBV7-9 | - | - | TGTGCCAGCAGCTTCGACGCCAGGACGGGTGCTTTCTTT | CASSFDARTGAFF
TRBJ1-5 | TRBV6-1 | once | - | TGTGCCAGCAGTGACGTTTTTGAGGCCAATCAGCCCCAGCATTTT | CASSDVFEANQPQHF
TRBJ2-3 | TRBV7-2 | few | - | TGTGCCAGCAGGGACCTCACAGATACGCAGTATTTT | CASRDLTDTQYF
TRBJ2-2 | TRBV9 | - | TRBD1 | TGTGCCAGCAGCACCCGGGACAGGGGGCGCGGCACCGGGGAGCTGTTTTTT | CASSTRDRGRGTGELFF
TRBJ2-7 | TRBV7-3 | once | - | TGTGCCAGCAGCCCCCAGTACGAGCAGTACTTC | CASSPQYEQYF
TRBJ2-5 | TRBV7-2 | few | - | TGTGCCAGCATCAACTGGTGGGCAGGCCAAGAGACCCAGTACTTC | CASINWWAGQETQYF
TRBJ2-5 | TRBV19 | - | TRBD2 | TGTGCCAGTAGAAGGGTGACTAGCGGAGAGACCCAGTACTTC | CASRRVTSGETQYF
TRBJ2-7 | TRBV7-2 | medium-sized | - | TGTGCCAGCAGCTTATCCCGGGGGCAGGGGCGATCTGGGGAGCAGTACTTC | CASSLSRGQGRSGEQYF
TRBJ2-5 | TRBV18 | - | TRBD1 | TGTGCCAGCTCACCACCGGGGACAGCGATCCAAGAGACCCAGTACTTC | CASSPPGTAIQETQYF
TRBJ2-5 | TRBV7-2 | - | - | TGTGCCAGCAGCTTGAGGGCAGTCCAAGAGACCCAGTACTTC | CASSLRAVQETQYF
TRBJ2-3 | TRBV29-1 | - | - | TGCAGCGTTGGGTCGGACCCCCTGGGAGATACGCAGTATTTT | CSVGSDPLGDTQYF
TRBJ2-7 | TRBV4-1 | - | - | TGCGCCAGCAGCCCCGCCAGAAGAGCGGCCCATTTAAATTACGAGCAGTACTTC | CASSPARRAAHLNYEQYF
TRBJ2-1 | TRBV19 | - | TRBD1 | TGTGCCAGTAGGAACAGGGGCGATGAGCAGTTCTTC | CASRNRGDEQFF
TRBJ2-7 | TRBV2 | - | - | TGTGCCAGCAGTGAGATAGCCGTTGGAGCTGGCGAGCAGTACTTC | CASSEIAVGAGEQYF
TRBJ2-1 | TRBV5-1 | few | TRBD2 | TGCGCCAGCAGCTTGGGACTAGCGGGAGGGACGGATGAGCAGTTCTTC | CASSLGLAGGTDEQFF
TRBJ2-3 | TRBV4-1 | - | TRBD2 | TGCGCCAGCAGCCCCGCCGACAGGGCTAGCGGGAGAAGAGATACGCAGTATTTT | CASSPADRASGRRDTQYF
TRBJ2-5 | TRBV5-1 | - | TRBD2 | TGCGCCAGCAGCACCACCGTAGCGGGAGGGCAAGAGACCCAGTACTTC | CASSTTVAGGQETQYF
TRBJ2-6 | TRBV5-1 | - | TRBD1 | TGCGCCAGCAGGGGGACAGGGAGCTCTGGGGCCAACGTCCTGACTTTC | CASRGTGSSGANVLTF
TRBJ2-4 | TRBV7-2 | once | - | TGTGCCAGCAGCTTAGTCGGGGTAGCCAAAAACATTCAGTACTTC | CASSLVGVAKNIQYF
TRBJ2-1 | TRBV25-1 | - | - | TGTGCCAGCAGTGAATGGATTAGCTCCCCCAATGAGCAGTTCTTC | CASSEWISSPNEQFF
TRBJ2-5 | TRBV18 | few | - | TGTGCCAGCTCACCGCCTGCCCAGGGGGAGGCCCAGTACTTC | CASSPPAQGEAQYF
TRBJ2-3 | TRBV7-8 | - | TRBD2 | TGTGCCAGCAGCTTAGCTAGCGGGAGATCAGATACGCAGTATTTT | CASSLASGRSDTQYF